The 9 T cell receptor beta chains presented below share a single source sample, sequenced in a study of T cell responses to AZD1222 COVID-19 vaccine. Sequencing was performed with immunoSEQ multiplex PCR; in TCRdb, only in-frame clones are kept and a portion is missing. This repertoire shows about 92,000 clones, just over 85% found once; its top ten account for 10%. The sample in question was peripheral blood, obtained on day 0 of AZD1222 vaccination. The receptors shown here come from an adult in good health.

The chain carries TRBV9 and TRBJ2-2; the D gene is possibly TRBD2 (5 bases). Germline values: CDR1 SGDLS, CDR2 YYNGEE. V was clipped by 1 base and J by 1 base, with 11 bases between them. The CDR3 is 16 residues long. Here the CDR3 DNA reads TGTGCCAGCAGCGTACGTGAGGGATGGAACACCGGGGAGCTGTTTTTT. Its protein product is CASSVREGWNTGELFF.

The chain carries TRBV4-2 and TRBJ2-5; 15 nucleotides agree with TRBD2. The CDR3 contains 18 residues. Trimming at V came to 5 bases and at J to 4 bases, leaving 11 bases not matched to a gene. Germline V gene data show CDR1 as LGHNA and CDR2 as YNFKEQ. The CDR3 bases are TGTGCCAGCAGCGGGGCGGGACTAGCGGGAGGAAGTGGAGAGACCCAGTACTTC. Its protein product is CASSGAGLAGGSGETQYF.

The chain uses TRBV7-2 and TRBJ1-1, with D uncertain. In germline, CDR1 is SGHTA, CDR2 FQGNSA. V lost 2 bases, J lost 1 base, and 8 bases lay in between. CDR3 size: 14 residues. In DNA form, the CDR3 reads TGTGCCAGCAGCTTACTTCCGGAGAACACTGAAGCTTTCTTT. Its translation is CASSLLPENTEAFF.

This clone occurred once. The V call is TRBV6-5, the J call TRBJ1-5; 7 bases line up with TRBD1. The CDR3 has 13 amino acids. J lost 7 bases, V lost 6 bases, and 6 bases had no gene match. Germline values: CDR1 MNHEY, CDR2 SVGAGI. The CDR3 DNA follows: TGTGCCAGCAGAGACAGGGAAGGCCAGCCCCAGCATTTT. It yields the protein CASRDREGQPQHF.

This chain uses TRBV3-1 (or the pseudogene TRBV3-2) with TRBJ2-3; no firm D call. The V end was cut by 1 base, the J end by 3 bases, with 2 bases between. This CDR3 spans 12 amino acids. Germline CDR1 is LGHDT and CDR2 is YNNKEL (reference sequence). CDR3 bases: TGTGCCAGCAGCCAAGGGACAGATACGCAGTATTTT. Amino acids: CASSQGTDTQYF.

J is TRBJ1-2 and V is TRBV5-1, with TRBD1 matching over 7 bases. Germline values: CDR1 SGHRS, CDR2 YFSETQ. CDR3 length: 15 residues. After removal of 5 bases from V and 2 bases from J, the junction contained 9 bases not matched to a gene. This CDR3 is CASRRGQVTNYGYTF. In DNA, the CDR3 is TGCGCCAGCAGACGAGGACAGGTGACAAACTATGGCTACACCTTC. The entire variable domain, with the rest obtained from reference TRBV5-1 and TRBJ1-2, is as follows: KAGVTQTPRYLIKTRGQQVTLSCSPISGHRSVSWYQQTPGQGLQFLFEYFSETQRNKGNFPGRFSGRQFSNSRSEMNVSTLELGDSALYLCASRRGQVTNYGYTFGSGTRLTVV.

The CDR3 DNA follows: TGTGCCAGCAGCAAAGAGGTACGGGCCCGCTCCTACGAGCAGTACTTC. Residues: CASSKEVRARSYEQYF. This chain uses TRBV21-1 with TRBJ2-7. TRBV21-1 is classified as a pseudogene. The CDR3 runs 16 residues.

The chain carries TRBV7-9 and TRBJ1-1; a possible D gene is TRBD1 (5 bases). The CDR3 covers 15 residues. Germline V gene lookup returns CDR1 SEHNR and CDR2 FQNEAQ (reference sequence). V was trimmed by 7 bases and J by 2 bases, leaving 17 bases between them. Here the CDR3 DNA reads TGTGCCAGCATCGACACAGGCTGGCGTAACACTGAAGCTTTCTTT. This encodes CASIDTGWRNTEAFF.

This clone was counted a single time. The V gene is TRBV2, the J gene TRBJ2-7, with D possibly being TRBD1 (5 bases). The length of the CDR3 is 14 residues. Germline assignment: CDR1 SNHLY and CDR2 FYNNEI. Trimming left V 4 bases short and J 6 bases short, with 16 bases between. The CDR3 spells CASSGQLAQAEQYF. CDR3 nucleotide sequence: TGTGCCAGCAGTGGCCAGCTGGCACAGGCCGAGCAGTACTTC.